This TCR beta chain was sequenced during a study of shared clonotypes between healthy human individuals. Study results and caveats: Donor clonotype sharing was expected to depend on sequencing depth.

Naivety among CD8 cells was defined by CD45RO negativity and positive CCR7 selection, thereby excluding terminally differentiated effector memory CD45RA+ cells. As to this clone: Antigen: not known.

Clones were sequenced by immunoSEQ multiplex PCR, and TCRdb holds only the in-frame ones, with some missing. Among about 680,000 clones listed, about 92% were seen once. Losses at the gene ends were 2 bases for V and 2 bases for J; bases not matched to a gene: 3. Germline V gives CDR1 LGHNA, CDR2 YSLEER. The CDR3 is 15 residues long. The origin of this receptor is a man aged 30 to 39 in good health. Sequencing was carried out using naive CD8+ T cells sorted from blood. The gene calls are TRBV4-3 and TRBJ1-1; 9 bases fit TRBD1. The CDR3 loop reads CASSQRDRVNTEAFF. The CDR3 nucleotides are TGCGCCAGCAGCCAACGGGACAGGGTAAACACTGAAGCTTTCTTT.